The clone carrying this T cell receptor (beta chain) has just one count. Study processing details: Nucleated cell counts were estimated from reference gene primer amplification. TCRdb's copy holds only in-frame clones and misses some; the assay was immunoSEQ multiplex PCR. V and J calls and clone size follow that table, whereas D and trimming were derived from the DNA. The sample records about 130,000 clones, around 73% being singletons. The data stem from a study of blood T cell repertoires in COVID-19. In the study overall: Sources were T cells, B-cell-depleted T cells, or PBMCs; the material itself was cDNA or gDNA.

The TCR was taken from a man in his sixties who had recovered from COVID-19. The sequenced sample was peripheral blood.

CDR3 sequence: CASSLKTSLAGGSGTQYF. CDR3 sequence (DNA): TGTGCCAGCAGCCTCAAGACATCGCTAGCGGGGGGGTCAGGGACCCAGTACTTC. This chain links TRBV3-1 (or the pseudogene TRBV3-2) with TRBJ2-5; 12 bases agree with TRBD2. CDR1 LGHDT and CDR2 YNNKEL come from the germline V gene (reference sequence). The CDR3 extends over 18 amino acids. V lost 4 bases, J lost 7 bases, and 16 bases stayed unmatched.